This paragraph reports one T cell receptor (beta chain). These data originate in a study of blood T cell repertoires in COVID-19. Study at large: The samples span acute and convalescent COVID-19 from the United States, Italy and Spain.

Per the original methods: Reference gene primer amplification gave nucleated cell count estimates. Clones were sequenced by immunoSEQ multiplex PCR, and TCRdb holds only the in-frame ones, with some missing. Clone size and the V and J calls come from that table; the DNA yielded D and trimming. The sample gives around 220,000 clones, less than 90% of which show up once; around 2.2% is in the top ten. CDR3 length: 14 amino acids. The sequencing sample was made of peripheral blood. The chain recombines TRBV1 with TRBJ2-3; the table's D call TRBD2 went unverified against the DNA. TRBV1 is classified as a pseudogene. The receptor was derived from a woman in her 50s with acute or convalescent COVID-19. The CDR3 nucleotides read TGCACCAGCAGCCATATTTCCGGTACAGATACGCAGTATTTT. The encoded protein is CTSSHISGTDTQYF.